This T cell receptor (beta chain) was recovered during a study of cytomegalovirus exposure and HLA in healthy donors. Notes on the study in general: Later analysis associated a missense DCLRE1C variant with TCR beta V- and J-gene trimming.

This clone has just a few counts. Its antigen remains unknown. Trimming cost V 4 bases and J 1 base; bases outside gene matches: 2. CDR3 length equals 15 residues. Germline-derived CDR1 and CDR2 are LNHDA and SQIVND (reference sequence). Primers for the PCR totalled 60 Vbeta and 13 Jbeta. Method: immunoSEQ multiplex PCR; TCRdb's copy keeps in-frame clones and lacks some. The sample comprises approximately 100,000 clones, over 8% of which are singletons, and 5.1% rests with the top ten. This TCR was recovered from a man aged 50 to 59 in good health and CMV-seropositive. This chain links TRBV19 with TRBJ2-5; 11 bases align to TRBD1. Material: PBMCs. For the CDR3, the DNA is TGTGCCAGTAGTAGGACAGGGGGCTTCCAAGAGACCCAGTACTTC. Translation: CASSRTGGFQETQYF.